Below, 5 T cell receptor beta chains from the same sample are listed, as sequenced in a study of neurological immune-mediated disorders. Time point meaning: longitudinal time-point 2. One entry per CDR3 protein, called by TCRdb with MiXCR from the 5' RACE reads. The repertoire holds some 80,000 distinct CDR3 sequences, around 6% seen once, with over 6.5% in the top ten. Source material: PBMCs. The source of these receptors is a woman between 55 and 75 years old with multiple sclerosis.

This clonotype has ten or more counts. The V gene is TRBV20-1, the J gene TRBJ2-5, with TRBD2 matching 11 bases. The CDR3 consists of 15 residues. V trimming: 3 bases; J trimming: 3 bases; junction bases outside the gene matches: 6. Germline V gene sequence: CDR1 DFQATT, CDR2 SNEGSKA (reference sequence). The CDR3 nucleotides are TGCAGTGCTAGCAATCTAGCGGGGGGAAAAGAGACCCAGTACTTC. Its protein product is CSASNLAGGKETQYF.

This clonotype was observed at least ten times. V gene TRBV5-1 combines with J gene TRBJ2-3; 8 positions agree with TRBD1. J was trimmed by 4 bases and V by 3 bases; bases with no gene match: 7. The CDR3 loop spans 15 amino acids. Germline loops: CDR1 SGHRS, CDR2 YFSETQ. The CDR3, as DNA: TGCGCCAGCAGCTGGGACAGGCGAGACGCAGATACGCAGTATTTT. This translates into CASSWDRRDADTQYF.

This clonotype showed up many times. This chain connects TRBV5-1 to TRBJ1-1, with D possibly TRBD1 on 6 matching bases. Germline V gene lookup returns CDR1 SGHRS and CDR2 YFSETQ. The CDR3 sequence is 18 residues long. V lost 0 bases and J lost 0, with 18 bases in between. In DNA, the CDR3 is TGCGCCAGCAGCTTGGCCGGGACACCTGGGGTCATGAACACTGAAGCTTTCTTT. Residues: CASSLAGTPGVMNTEAFF.

This clonotype was counted many times. The chain couples TRBV20-1 to TRBJ2-5; D ambiguous. Trimming left V 6 bases short and J 2 bases short, with 13 bases between. CDR3 length: 13 amino acids. Per germline, CDR1 DFQATT and CDR2 SNEGSKA (reference sequence). CDR3 nucleotides: TGCAGTGCCCATTTACGGCAGCAAGAGACCCAGTACTTC. It yields the protein CSAHLRQQETQYF.

This clonotype has a handful of counts. This chain uses TRBV20-1 with TRBJ1-1; the D is unclear. The CDR3 is made up of 14 amino acids. V lost 0 bases and J 7 bases, leaving 15 bases between the germline ends. CDR1 is DFQATT, CDR2 SNEGSKA, per germline (reference sequence). CDR3 nucleotides: TGCAGTGCTAGAGATGGGCAGCAGGTAAATGAAGCTTTCTTT. Its translation: CSARDGQQVNEAFF.